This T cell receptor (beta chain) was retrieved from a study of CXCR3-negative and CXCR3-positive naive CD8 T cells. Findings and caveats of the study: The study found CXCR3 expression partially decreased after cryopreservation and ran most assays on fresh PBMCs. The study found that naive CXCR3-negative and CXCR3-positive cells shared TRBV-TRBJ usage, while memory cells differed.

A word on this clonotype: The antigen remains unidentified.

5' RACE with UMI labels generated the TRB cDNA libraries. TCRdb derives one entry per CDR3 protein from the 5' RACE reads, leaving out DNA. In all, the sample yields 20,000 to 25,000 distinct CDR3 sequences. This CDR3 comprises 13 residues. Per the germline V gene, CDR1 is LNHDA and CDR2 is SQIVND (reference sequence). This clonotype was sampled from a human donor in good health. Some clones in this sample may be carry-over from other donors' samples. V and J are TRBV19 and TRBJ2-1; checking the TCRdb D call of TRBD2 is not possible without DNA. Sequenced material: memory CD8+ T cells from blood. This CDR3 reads CASSIFGGYEQFF.